This TCR beta chain stems from a study of shared clonotypes between healthy human individuals. Study-level information: Sampling drew on donors who were two women and three men aged 18 to 49.

V was shortened by 9 bases and J by 3 bases, with 18 bases between the two germline ends. The germline V gene encodes CDR1 WNHNN and CDR2 SYGVQD (reference sequence). This CDR3 comprises 15 residues. Healthy and HIV-negative, the adult donors had no recent acute infections or vaccinations. On this clone itself: The target antigen is unknown.

Using immunoSEQ multiplex PCR, the repertoire was profiled, and TCRdb retains in-frame clones only, with some absent. There are 550,000 to 850,000 clones in the sample; over 65% occur only once, and less than 2% lies in the top ten. Study-wide points: The four-donor shared clonotypes exceeded non-shared clonotypes in generation probability, with non-shared ones scoring lower.

The sequencing input was memory CD4+ T cells sorted from blood. Sample subset: CD45RA-negative fraction. The genes are TRBV10-1 and TRBJ1-5; D gene unclear. The receptor comes from a woman in her twenties or thirties in good health. CDR3 region: CARRLQKLINQPQHF. The CDR3 DNA is TGCGCCAGGCGTCTACAGAAGCTCATCAATCAGCCCCAGCATTTT.